These T cell receptor beta chains were read from a single sample in a study of T-cell reconstitution after alpha-beta-depleted transplantation in children. TCRdb recomputed calls from the PCR reads with MiXCR, one row per CDR3 protein. The sample records 200,000 to 250,000 distinct CDR3 sequences, about 25% being singletons. The sample consisted of PBMCs, taken before TCRalphabeta/CD19-depleted stem cell transplant. The receptors shown here come from a girl aged 2 to 9 with Fanconi anemia, due to receive a stem cell transplant. CDR3s leave out the opening cysteine and the closing phenylalanine or tryptophan. The order of the fields is V gene, J gene, CDR3 protein.

TRBV29-1	TRBJ2-1	SVEGFSGGANNEQF
TRBV6-1	TRBJ2-2	ASSLRGGSTGELF
TRBV12-3/TRBV12-4	TRBJ2-2	ASSHTTGELF
TRBV25-1	TRBJ2-3	ASSNTAGGTDTQY
TRBV20-1	TRBJ2-1	SAPRTGLAGWDNEQF
TRBV29-1	TRBJ2-3	SVVKGAGGLKQY
TRBV29-1	TRBJ1-4	SVDGTGQEGKLF
TRBV28	TRBJ2-1	ASSMRRTSGRAYEQF
TRBV20-1	TRBJ1-3	SARDPQGASSGNTIY
TRBV15	TRBJ2-5	ATSRAPGLAGMETQY
TRBV5-5	TRBJ2-7	ASSLEAGVSYEQY
TRBV12-3/TRBV12-4	TRBJ2-7	ASSWSEGEQY
TRBV7-6	TRBJ2-1	ARPDRPDNEQF
TRBV18	TRBJ1-1	ASSPRTGNTEAF
TRBV12-3/TRBV12-4	TRBJ1-1	ASSLGHMNTEAF
TRBV13	TRBJ2-5	ASSSALSRPRETQY
TRBV12-2	TRBJ2-7	ASRPFRGDSSYEQY
TRBV11-3	TRBJ2-7	ASSLVGWTGGSGYEQY
TRBV29-1	TRBJ2-1	SVGTDYNEQF
TRBV28	TRBJ2-7	ASSFPPRNNEQY
TRBV6-2/TRBV6-3	TRBJ2-1	ASSYSNWAGGVAYNEQF
TRBV7-3	TRBJ2-7	ASSLTDRVNEQY
TRBV25-1	TRBJ2-5	ASNTRTEETQY
TRBV5-1	TRBJ2-2	ASTSERTGFGELF
TRBV4-2	TRBJ2-1	ASSQDRGLFYEQF
TRBV10-2	TRBJ2-1	ASAERETHNEQF
TRBV24-1	TRBJ2-1	ATSDNPGQGANEQF
TRBV20-1	TRBJ2-1	SARRGEQF
TRBV6-6	TRBJ2-7	ASGTRSYEQY
TRBV7-2	TRBJ2-1	ASSLYQTGPGNEQF
TRBV7-6	TRBJ2-7	ASSPRDSTYEQY
TRBV29-1	TRBJ2-7	SVVPVHAYEQY
TRBV6-5	TRBJ2-2	ASSGLAGLELF
TRBV3-1	TRBJ2-7	ASSHGTGEYEQY
TRBV28	TRBJ2-1	ASSSLAGGIDNEQF
TRBV29-1	TRBJ2-3	SVSGTSGGRGSTDTQY
TRBV20-1	TRBJ1-1	SASLQIMNTEAF
TRBV12-3/TRBV12-4	TRBJ1-4	ASRERATNEKLF
TRBV9	TRBJ2-3	ASSALFGGLTDTQY
TRBV5-1	TRBJ2-5	ASSEWTAQETQY
TRBV12-3/TRBV12-4	TRBJ2-7	ASSFVSGGSNEQY
TRBV29-1	TRBJ2-7	SVGGGLWGQGSNEQY
TRBV29-1	TRBJ2-7	SVERWQGRSYEQY
TRBV29-1	TRBJ2-5	SVDREETQY
TRBV9	TRBJ2-1	ASSVGLAVNEQF
TRBV29-1	TRBJ1-3	SAIPGKGNTIY
TRBV12-3/TRBV12-4	TRBJ1-4	ASSPGQGREKLF
TRBV15	TRBJ1-5	ATSDPRFGNQPQH
TRBV29-1	TRBJ2-7	SVVNTGTGAKWAYEQY
TRBV20-1	TRBJ2-1	SARALAGVGEQF
TRBV25-1	TRBJ2-7	ASSETGGGYEQY
TRBV9	TRBJ2-3	ASSVGDTQY
TRBV20-1	TRBJ2-3	SAKNLAGASDTQY
TRBV4-2	TRBJ2-1	ASSQVNEQF
TRBV12-3/TRBV12-4	TRBJ2-2	ASSRDRVVGELF
TRBV7-2	TRBJ1-5	ASSLVPTGINQPQH
TRBV7-9	TRBJ2-1	ASSPGIVAGVNEQF
TRBV4-1	TRBJ2-1	ASSPTGQGYNEQF